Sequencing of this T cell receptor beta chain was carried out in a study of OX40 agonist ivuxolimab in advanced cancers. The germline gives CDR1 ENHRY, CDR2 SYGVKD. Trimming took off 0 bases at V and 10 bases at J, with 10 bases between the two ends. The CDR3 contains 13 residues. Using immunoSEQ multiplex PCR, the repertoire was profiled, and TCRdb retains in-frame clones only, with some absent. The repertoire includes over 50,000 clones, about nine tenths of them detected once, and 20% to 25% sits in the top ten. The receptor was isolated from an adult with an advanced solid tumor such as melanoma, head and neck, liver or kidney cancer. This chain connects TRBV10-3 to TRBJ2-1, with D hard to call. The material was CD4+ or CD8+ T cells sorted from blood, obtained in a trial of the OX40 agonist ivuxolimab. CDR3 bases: TGTGCCATCAGTGAGTCCGGCCCCAGGGAGCAGTTCTTC. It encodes CAISESGPREQFF.